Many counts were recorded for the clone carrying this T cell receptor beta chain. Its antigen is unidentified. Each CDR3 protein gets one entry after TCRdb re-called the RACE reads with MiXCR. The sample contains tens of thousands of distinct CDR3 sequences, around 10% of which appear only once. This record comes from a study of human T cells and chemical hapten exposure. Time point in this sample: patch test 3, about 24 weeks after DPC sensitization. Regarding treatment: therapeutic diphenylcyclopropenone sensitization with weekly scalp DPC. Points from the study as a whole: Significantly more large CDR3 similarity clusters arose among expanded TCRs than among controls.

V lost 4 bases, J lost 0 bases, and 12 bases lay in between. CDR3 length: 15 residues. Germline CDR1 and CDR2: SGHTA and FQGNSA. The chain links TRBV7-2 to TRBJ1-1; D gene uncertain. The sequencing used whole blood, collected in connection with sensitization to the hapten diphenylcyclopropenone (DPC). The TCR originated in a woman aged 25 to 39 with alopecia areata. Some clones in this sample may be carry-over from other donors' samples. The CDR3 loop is CASSSLKGVNTEAFF. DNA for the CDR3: TGTGCCAGCAGCTCACTGAAGGGTGTGAACACTGAAGCTTTCTTT.